The clone carrying this TCR beta chain has only a few counts. TCRdb passed the RT-PCR reads through MiXCR, listing each CDR3 protein once. Here the sample spans about 680,000 distinct CDR3 sequences, over 12% being singletons. The V gene end was trimmed by 0 bases and the J gene end by 7 bases; junction bases not matched to a gene: 2. This CDR3 comprises 14 residues. The germline V gene encodes CDR1 LGHNA and CDR2 YSLEER. Source material: memory CD4+ T cells from blood. The source is a female donor in good health, serving as a healthy control. The V gene is TRBV4-3, the J gene TRBJ1-2, with TRBD1 matching 10 bases. The CDR3 nucleotides read TGCGCCAGCAGCCAAGACGGGACAGGGGCTGGCTACACCTTC. Translated: CASSQDGTGAGYTF.